The 20 T cell receptor beta chains reported below all come from one sample, sequenced in a study of blood T cell repertoires in COVID-19. Only in-frame clones appear in the TCRdb table, and some are missing; sequencing was by immunoSEQ multiplex PCR. Of 200,000 or so clones in the sample, more than 70% were seen once. Sample: peripheral blood. These receptors all stem from a woman aged 55-69 years with acute or convalescent COVID-19.

The chain carries TRBV3-1 (or the pseudogene TRBV3-2) and TRBJ2-3; D is uncertain. The CDR3 is made up of 16 amino acids. V was pared by 7 bases and J by 3 bases, with 20 bases between. Germline V gives CDR1 LGHDT, CDR2 YNNKEL (reference sequence). This CDR3 is CASTHRPGVLTDTQYF. The CDR3 DNA sequence: TGTGCCAGCACCCACAGACCTGGAGTTCTTACAGATACGCAGTATTTT.

The V gene is TRBV19, the J gene TRBJ1-2, with D uncertain. Per the germline V gene, CDR1 is LNHDA and CDR2 is SQIVND (reference sequence). With 2 bases removed from V and 0 bases from J, the gap between germline ends came to 10 bases. This CDR3 has 15 residues. CDR3 sequence: CASSIRRASNYGYTF. CDR3 DNA: TGTGCCAGTAGTATAAGGAGGGCGTCTAACTATGGCTACACCTTC.

The V and J genes are TRBV7-2 and TRBJ2-3; TRBD2 agrees at 8 bases. Germline CDR1 and CDR2: SGHTA and FQGNSA. The CDR3 spans 14 residues. Trimming at V came to 5 bases and at J to 4 bases, leaving 5 bases not matched to a gene. The DNA of the CDR3 is TGTGCCAGCAGCCGCTTAGCGGGACCAGATACGCAGTATTTT. Its protein product is CASSRLAGPDTQYF.

The rearrangement links TRBV7-2 to TRBJ2-5, with D tentatively TRBD1 (6 bases). V was pared by 4 bases and J by 1 base, with 16 bases between. Germline CDR1 is SGHTA and CDR2 is FQGNSA. The CDR3 runs to 16 residues. The CDR3 is CASSSRLGQLQETQYF. CDR3 DNA sequence: TGTGCCAGCAGCTCTCGTCTCGGACAGCTCCAAGAGACCCAGTACTTC.

This clone came up a few times. The chain is built from TRBV19 and TRBJ2-1; tentative D call: TRBD2 (6 bases). V lost 5 bases, J lost 7 bases, and 12 bases lay in between. Germline assignment: CDR1 LNHDA and CDR2 SQIVND (reference sequence). There are 13 residues in the CDR3. The CDR3 region is CASSEIAVNEQFF. In DNA form, the CDR3 reads TGTGCCAGTAGTGAAATAGCGGTAAATGAGCAGTTCTTC.

Concerning this clone: The junction differs from germline at one of its ends, possibly a read error. The rearrangement uses TRBV12-3 or TRBV12-4 and TRBJ1-3, with TRBD1 identical over 8 bases. This CDR3 has 12 amino acids. The CDR3 region is CASSYPGGVGNF. The CDR3, as DNA: TGTGCCAGCAGTTATCCAGGGGGCGTTGGAAATTTT.

The rearrangement links TRBV12-3 or TRBV12-4 to TRBJ1-2; D is possibly TRBD1 (6 bases). This CDR3 is built from 13 residues. The V and J ends lost 1 base and 7 bases respectively, with 10 bases between them. The DNA for the CDR3 is TGTGCCAGCAGTTTAGGGGCAGGGGTTGGCTACACCTTC. This encodes CASSLGAGVGYTF.

The V gene is TRBV11-3, the J gene TRBJ2-7; TRBD1 matches 9 bases. The junction had 3 bases not matched to a gene; V was cut back by 4 bases and J by 5 bases. Germline CDR1 reads SGHNT; CDR2 reads YENEEA. There are 13 residues in the CDR3. The CDR3 sequence is CASSSGQGHEQYF. DNA for the CDR3: TGTGCCAGCAGCTCGGGACAGGGTCACGAGCAGTACTTC. Filled out from reference TRBV11-3 and TRBJ2-7, the complete variable domain reads EAGVVQSPRYKIIEKKQPVAFWCNPISGHNTLYWYLQNLGQGPELLIRYENEEAVDDSQLPKDRFSAERLKGVDSTLKIQPAELGDSAVYLCASSSGQGHEQYFGPGTRLTVT.

This chain links TRBV19 with TRBJ1-5; 12 bases agree with TRBD1. Trimming took 6 bases from V and 0 from J; bases not matched to a gene: 3. The CDR3 totals 16 residues. CDR1 and CDR2 (germline): LNHDA, SQIVND (reference sequence). CDR3 sequence reads: CASRGQGAHSNQPQHF. The CDR3 bases are TGTGCCAGTAGGGGACAGGGGGCACATAGCAATCAGCCCCAGCATTTT.

The V call is TRBV28, the J call TRBJ2-7, with 7 bases identical to TRBD1. V was pared by 3 bases and J by 5 bases, with 10 bases of the junction left unmatched. Germline loops: CDR1 MDHEN, CDR2 SYDVKM. The CDR3 consists of 15 residues. CDR3 sequence (DNA): TGTGCCAGCAGTTTTCGGGGACAGAGAACAAACGAGCAGTACTTC. Translating it yields CASSFRGQRTNEQYF.

The rearrangement uses TRBV19 and TRBJ1-2, with D maybe TRBD1 (6 bases). The CDR3 covers 13 residues. V lost 4 bases, J lost 7 bases, and 13 bases lay in between. CDR1 and CDR2 (germline): LNHDA, SQIVND (reference sequence). The chain's CDR3 is CASSTGTGFGYTF. Written as DNA, the CDR3 is TGTGCCAGTAGTACCGGAACAGGGTTTGGCTACACCTTC.

The chain combines TRBV29-1 with TRBJ2-3; 16 nucleotides align to TRBD2. The CDR3 is 16 amino acids. CDR1 is SQVTM and CDR2 is ANQGSEA in the germline V gene. V lost 6 bases, J lost 2 bases, and 5 bases stayed unmatched. CDR3 coding DNA: TGCAGCGTCACCGGGACTAGCGGGAGGGCCACAGATACGCAGTATTTT. It is translated as CSVTGTSGRATDTQYF.

The rearrangement joins TRBV4-3 to TRBJ2-3; TRBD2 matches 9 bases. This CDR3 has 17 residues. In germline, CDR1 is LGHNA, CDR2 YSLEER. V gave up 5 bases and J gave up 1 base; unmatched junction bases: 10. CDR3 DNA: TGCGCCAGCAGCTCGGGACTAGCAGAGGAAGGCACAGATACGCAGTATTTT. It specifies CASSSGLAEEGTDTQYF.

The genes are TRBV6-5 and TRBJ1-2; 8 bases are shared with TRBD1. Trimming cost V 5 bases and J 4 bases; bases outside gene matches: 6. This CDR3 has 14 residues. Germline assignment: CDR1 MNHEY and CDR2 SVGAGI. CDR3: CASSPPGQVYGYTF. CDR3 nucleotides: TGTGCCAGCAGTCCCCCGGGACAGGTCTATGGCTACACCTTC.

In its sample, this clone was seen once. The chain couples TRBV5-5 to TRBJ2-5; tentatively, D is TRBD1 (5 bases). Trimming removed 1 base from V and 7 bases from J, with 17 bases in between. Germline lookup yields CDR1 SGHKS and CDR2 YYEKEE (reference sequence). There are 15 residues in the CDR3. CDR3 amino acids: CASSLSGYRDATQYF. CDR3 in DNA: TGTGCCAGCAGCTTGTCAGGGTACCGTGATGCGACCCAGTACTTC.

The V and J genes are TRBV7-8 and TRBJ1-1, with D perhaps TRBD1 (5 bases). Trimming took off 1 base at V and 4 bases at J, with 10 bases between the two ends. CDR1 and CDR2 from the germline V gene are SGHVS and FQNEAQ. This CDR3 is built from 14 residues. The CDR3 reads CASSLGQGRTEAFF. In nucleotides, the CDR3 is TGTGCCAGCAGCTTAGGCCAGGGTCGCACTGAAGCTTTCTTT. Filled out from reference TRBV7-8 and TRBJ1-1, the complete variable domain reads GAGVSQSPRYKVAKRGQDVALRCDPISGHVSLFWYQQALGQGPEFLTYFQNEAQLDKSGLPSDRFFAERPEGSVSTLKIQRTQQEDSAVYLCASSLGQGRTEAFFGQGTRLTVV.

This chain uses TRBV6-1 with TRBJ1-4; the D gene is possibly TRBD1 (6 bases). Trimming stripped 4 bases from V and 0 bases from J, with 12 bases between. Germline values: CDR1 MNHNS, CDR2 SASEGT. This CDR3 region has 16 residues. This CDR3 is CASSGNRVATNEKLFF. The CDR3 DNA is TGTGCCAGCAGTGGCAACAGGGTTGCAACTAATGAAAAACTGTTTTTT.

The CDR3 region is CATSDTQTGFNQPQHF. In DNA form, the CDR3 reads TGTGCCACCAGCGACACCCAGACAGGCTTCAATCAGCCCCAGCATTTT. The V gene is TRBV24-1, the J gene TRBJ1-5; perhaps TRBD1 as D (6 bases). This CDR3 comprises 16 residues. V lost 7 bases and J 3 bases, leaving 18 bases between the germline ends. CDR1 and CDR2 (germline): KGHDR, SFDVKD.

This clone was seen a few times. The DNA of the CDR3 is TGCGCCAGCAGCCCCCGGACAGGGAGCTCCTACGAGCAGTACTTC. This codes for CASSPRTGSSYEQYF. The V and J genes are TRBV5-1 and TRBJ2-7; 8 bases line up with TRBD1. The length of the CDR3 is 15 residues. Trimming removed 4 bases from V and 0 bases from J; junction bases left unmatched: 6. Germline loops: CDR1 SGHRS, CDR2 YFSETQ.

This chain links TRBV6-1 with TRBJ1-1; TRBD1 might be the D (6 bases). V was clipped by 3 bases and J by 3 bases, with 20 bases between them. Germline V CDR1 and CDR2: MNHNS, SASEGT. The CDR3 length is 17 residues. The CDR3 nucleotides read TGTGCCAGCAGTGATTTTGGCACCCTCTACAGGGACACTGAAGCTTTCTTT. The encoded protein is CASSDFGTLYRDTEAFF.